The clone carrying this TCR beta chain was found a few times. Its specificity is unknown. Germline V lookup: CDR1 SGHKS, CDR2 YYEKEE (reference sequence). V gave up 4 bases and J gave up 4 bases; unmatched junction bases: 8. This CDR3 has 14 residues. The entry originates in a study of early T cells in non-severe SARS-CoV-2 infection. TCRdb processed the 5' RACE reads anew with MiXCR; each CDR3 protein has one entry. Of roughly 90,000 distinct CDR3 sequences in the sample, roughly an eighth were seen once. Study-wide points: Sequences matched to VDJdb favored anti-spike CD8 responses, while private and CD4 specificities were missed.

The specimen sequenced was whole blood. The TCR comes from an adult who was a healthcare worker with PCR-confirmed SARS-CoV-2 infection or an uninfected control (not recorded which). The chain is built from TRBV5-5 and TRBJ2-7, with 7 nucleotides matching TRBD1. The CDR3 loop reads CASSRLGQPYEQYF. The CDR3 DNA follows: TGTGCCAGCAGCCGGCTGGGACAGCCTTACGAGCAGTACTTC.